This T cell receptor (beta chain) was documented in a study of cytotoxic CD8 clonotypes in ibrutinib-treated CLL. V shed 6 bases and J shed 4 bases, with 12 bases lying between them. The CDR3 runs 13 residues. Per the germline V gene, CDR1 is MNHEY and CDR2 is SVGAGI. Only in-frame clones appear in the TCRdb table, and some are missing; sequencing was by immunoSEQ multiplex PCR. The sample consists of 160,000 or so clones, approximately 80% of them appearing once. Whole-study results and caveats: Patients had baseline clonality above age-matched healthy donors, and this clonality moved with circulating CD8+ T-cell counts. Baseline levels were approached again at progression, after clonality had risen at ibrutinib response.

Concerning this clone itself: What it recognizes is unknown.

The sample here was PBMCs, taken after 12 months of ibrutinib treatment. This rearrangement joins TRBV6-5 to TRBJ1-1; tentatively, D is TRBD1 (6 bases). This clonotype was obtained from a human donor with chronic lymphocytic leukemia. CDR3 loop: CASRGPGVTEAFF. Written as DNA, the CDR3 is TGTGCCAGCAGGGGCCCAGGGGTCACTGAAGCTTTCTTT.